This TCR beta chain stems from a study of shared clonotypes between healthy human individuals. Sequencing used immunoSEQ multiplex PCR; TCRdb keeps in-frame clones, though not all of them. Among 1.5 million to 1.9 million clones listed, nearly 99% were seen once. The CDR3 covers 13 residues. Trimming cost V 6 bases and J 3 bases; bases outside gene matches: 0. Per germline, CDR1 WSHSY and CDR2 SAAADI. V and J are TRBV10-2 and TRBJ2-1; 9 nucleotides agree with TRBD2. The sample consisted of naive CD4+ T cells sorted from blood. Subset given: CD45RA+ positively selected. This clonotype was obtained from a man younger than 40 in good health. The DNA of the CDR3 is TGCGCCAGCAGGACTAGCGGCTACAATGAGCAGTTCTTC. It codes for CASRTSGYNEQFF.